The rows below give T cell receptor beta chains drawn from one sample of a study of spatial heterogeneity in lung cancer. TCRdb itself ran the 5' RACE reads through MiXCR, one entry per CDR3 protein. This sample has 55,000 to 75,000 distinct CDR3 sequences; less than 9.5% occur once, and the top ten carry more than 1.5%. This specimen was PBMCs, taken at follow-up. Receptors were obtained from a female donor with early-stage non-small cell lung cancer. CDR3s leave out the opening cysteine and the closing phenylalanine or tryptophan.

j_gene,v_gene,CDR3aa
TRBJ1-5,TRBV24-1,ATAPGQGSNQPQH
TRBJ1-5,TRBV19,ASSRWDDSNQPQH
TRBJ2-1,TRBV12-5,ASSWLANPNEQF
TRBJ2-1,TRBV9,ASSVAEGMGLAGGRPYNEQF
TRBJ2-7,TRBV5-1,ASSLDVYEQY
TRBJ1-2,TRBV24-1,ATSKQGYGYT
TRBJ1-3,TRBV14,ASSQVAGVLDTIY
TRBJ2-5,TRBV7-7,ASSLVGVRETQY
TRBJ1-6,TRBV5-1,ASSLGTENSPLH
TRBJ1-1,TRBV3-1,ASSAMSTVNTEAF
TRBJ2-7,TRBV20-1,SARGGTFSYEQY
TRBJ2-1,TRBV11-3,ASSLAVGLAGGSYNEQF
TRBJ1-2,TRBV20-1,SARDRVGYT
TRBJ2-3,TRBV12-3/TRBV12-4,ASSLALTRIRH
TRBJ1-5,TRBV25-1,ASSPTGGGQPQH
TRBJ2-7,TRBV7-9,ASSLRDTTEQY
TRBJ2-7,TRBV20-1,SARDHTLSYEQY
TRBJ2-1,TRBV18,ASTEAGGKNEQF
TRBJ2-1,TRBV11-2,ASSLDRGREQF
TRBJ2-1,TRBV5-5,ASSLSGNNEQF
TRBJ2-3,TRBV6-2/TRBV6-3,ASSRGTSPDTQY
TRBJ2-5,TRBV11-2,ASSSQPETQY
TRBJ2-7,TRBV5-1,ASSLPSGAYEQY